This TCR beta chain was recorded in a study of T-cell reconstitution after alpha-beta-depleted transplantation in children (dated by TCRdb to about 2016). For context, the study as a whole: The study quantitatively tracked T-cell immune reconstitution after TCRalphabeta/CD19-depleted allogeneic hematopoietic cell transplantation in children using TCR repertoire profiling. On the study overall, not on this receptor specifically: The high TCRbeta diversity at day 60 in some patients was ascribed to recipient T cells and intrathymic progenitors that had survived conditioning. The apparently early recovery of alphabetaT-cell counts about two months after transplant reportedly depended on only several hundred rapidly expanded clones that came from non-depleted graft cells. Over the following months the frequencies of hyperexpanded clones went down, and after one year T-cell counts and TCRbeta diversity were mostly credited to newly produced T cells.

Taken with the paper, the label for treatment or condition translates to: allogeneic hematopoietic cell transplantation with graft depleted of TCRalphabeta T cells and CD19 B cells. TCRalphabeta/CD19-depleted allogeneic hematopoietic cell grafts were given to the transplant recipients, all of whom were children. There are a few counts of this clonotype. Its recognized antigen is unknown. Qualities for individual bases were not recorded, and no much larger clone is one base off. The method behind the library was PCR. Sequencing was performed on an Illumina HiSeq 2500. TCR library preparation used molecular barcoding, with unique molecular identifiers applied to normalize quantification of the TCRbeta repertoire. Clones were called with MiXCR by TCRdb after fastp trimmed the public reads at Q25, and only in-frame beta chains were retained. Rows are unified per CDR3 protein, each entry keeping the most common DNA and genes. The sample profile shows hundreds of thousands of distinct CDR3 sequences; around 12% of them were found once. The top ten constitute 0.75% to 0.85% of the sample.

The germline ends are 23 bases apart after V is trimmed by 6 bases and J by 9 bases. From the cysteine through the phenylalanine, the CDR3 covers 14 amino acids. Only the CDR3 part of the read is kept: 42 bases, read in frame from the first base. From a lookup of the germline V gene (reference sequence), CDR1 and CDR2 are DFQATT and SNEGSKA. Recombination connected TRBV20-1 to TRBJ2-5; there is no confident call for the D gene. The clonotype comes from a girl aged 2 to 9 with congenital amegakaryocytic thrombocytopenia, due to receive a stem cell transplant. Sequenced material: PBMCs, taken before TCRalphabeta/CD19-depleted stem cell transplant. The bases read TGCAGTGCCCCCAAACCGACCGGCTACTCCCCCCAGTACTTC. Its protein product is CSAPKPTGYSPQYF.